What follows are 16 T cell receptor beta chains derived from one specimen sequenced in a study of OX40 agonist ivuxolimab in advanced cancers. Libraries were prepared by immunoSEQ multiplex PCR; TCRdb keeps only in-frame clonotypes and omits some of them. Here the sample spans tens of thousands of clones, 85% to 90% being singletons. This sample comprised CD4+ or CD8+ T cells sorted from blood, obtained in a trial of the OX40 agonist ivuxolimab. These TCRs come from an adult with an advanced solid tumor such as melanoma, head and neck, liver or kidney cancer.

The chain combines TRBV2 with TRBJ2-1, with D unresolved. Germline values: CDR1 SNHLY, CDR2 FYNNEI. The CDR3 sequence is 14 residues long. V was shortened by 6 bases and J by 7 bases, with 16 bases between the two germline ends. The DNA for the CDR3 is TGTGCCAGCAGCCCCCGCGCGACCGATAATGAGCAGTTCTTC. Its translation: CASSPRATDNEQFF. Together with reference TRBV2 and TRBJ2-1, the CDR3 gives the full variable domain: EPEVTQTPSHQVTQMGQEVILRCVPISNHLYFYWYRQILGQKVEFLVSFYNNEISEKSEIFDDQFSVERPDGSNFTLKIRSTKLEDSAMYFCASSPRATDNEQFFGPGTRLTVL.

The chain uses TRBV10-3 and TRBJ2-5; D may correspond to TRBD1 or TRBD2 (5 bases each). Trimming removed 7 bases at V and 4 bases at J, with 19 bases between. Germline CDR1 ENHRY, CDR2 SYGVKD. This CDR3 is built from 15 residues. The CDR3 bases are TGTGCCATCATGCAGTACCGGGACGGACGAGAGACCCAGTACTTC. Translating it yields CAIMQYRDGRETQYF.

This clone was seen a handful of times. CDR3 sequence reads: CASTQDRAGANVLTF. Written as DNA, the CDR3 is TGTGCCAGCACCCAGGACAGGGCTGGGGCCAACGTCCTGACTTTC. The rearrangement links TRBV2 to TRBJ2-6, with TRBD1 matching over 8 bases. With 7 bases clipped from V and 2 bases from J, the junction kept 4 bases outside the gene matches. The CDR3 extends over 15 amino acids. In germline, CDR1 is SNHLY, CDR2 FYNNEI. Full variable domain (missing parts from reference TRBV2 and TRBJ2-6): EPEVTQTPSHQVTQMGQEVILRCVPISNHLYFYWYRQILGQKVEFLVSFYNNEISEKSEIFDDQFSVERPDGSNFTLKIRSTKLEDSAMYFCASTQDRAGANVLTFGAGSRLTVL.

The V gene is TRBV2, the J gene TRBJ1-5; TRBD1 might be the D (5 bases). The CDR3 loop spans 13 amino acids. Germline V gene data show CDR1 as SNHLY and CDR2 as FYNNEI. Between the trimmed V and J ends, which lost 5 bases and 1 base, there was a span of 6 bases. CDR3: CASSWDSNQPQHF. The CDR3 DNA reads TGTGCCAGCAGTTGGGACAGCAATCAGCCCCAGCATTTT.

This chain links TRBV7-2 with TRBJ1-4; 9 positions match TRBD1. The CDR3 loop spans 17 amino acids. The germline gives CDR1 SGHTA, CDR2 FQGNSA. V dropped 1 base and J dropped 6; count of bases not matched to a gene: 9. The CDR3 reads CASSLGLYRGLDEKLFF. In nucleotides, the CDR3 is TGTGCCAGCAGCTTAGGGTTGTACAGGGGGCTTGATGAAAAACTGTTTTTT.

V gene TRBV19 combines with J gene TRBJ2-7, with D tentatively TRBD1 (6 bases). V shed 3 bases and J shed 3 bases, with 15 bases lying between them. Germline assignment: CDR1 LNHDA and CDR2 SQIVND (reference sequence). The CDR3 length is 15 residues. Here the CDR3 reads CASSIQGYQFYEQYF. CDR3 nucleotides: TGTGCCAGTAGTATCCAGGGGTACCAATTCTACGAGCAGTACTTC.

The chain is built from TRBV19 and TRBJ1-5; 8 bases fit TRBD1. Trimming at V came to 5 bases and at J to 5 bases, leaving 5 bases not matched to a gene. Germline lookup yields CDR1 LNHDA and CDR2 SQIVND (reference sequence). The CDR3 contains 14 residues. The CDR3 here is CASSLSGGDQPQHF. CDR3 coding DNA: TGTGCCAGTAGTTTATCAGGGGGCGATCAGCCCCAGCATTTT. Drawing the rest from reference TRBV19 and TRBJ1-5, the complete variable domain is DGGITQSPKYLFRKEGQNVTLSCEQNLNHDAMYWYRQDPGQGLRLIYYSQIVNDFQKGDIAEGYSVSREKKESFPLTVTSAQKNPTAFYLCASSLSGGDQPQHFGDGTRLSIL.

Notes on this clone: Given the absence of the conserved phenylalanine or tryptophan at the CDR3 end, a read error is likely. Because the CDR3's place on the DNA is in doubt, the DNA is left out and the CDR3 is given as listed by TCRdb. This chain links TRBV19 with TRBJ2-7; the D call TRBD2 from the table was never checked on the DNA. The germline V gene has CDR1 LNHDA and CDR2 SQIVND (reference sequence). The CDR3 is 12 amino acids long, termini counted. Here the CDR3 reads CASTRGLALPQG.

The J gene is TRBJ2-3, the V gene TRBV5-1; D remains unclear. The CDR3 spans 14 residues. V lost 0 bases and J lost 0, with 5 bases in between. CDR1 and CDR2 from the germline V gene are SGHRS and YFSETQ. The CDR3 DNA is TGCGCCAGCAGCTTGGACCCTAGCACAGATACGCAGTATTTT. This gives the protein CASSLDPSTDTQYF.

The sample holds one count of this clone. The rearrangement uses TRBV2 and TRBJ1-2; TRBD1 matches at 9 bases. Per the germline V gene, CDR1 is SNHLY and CDR2 is FYNNEI. V gave up 6 bases and J gave up 8 bases; unmatched junction bases: 13. There are 15 residues in the CDR3. The CDR3 here is CASRPRPGQGTGYTF. CDR3 nucleotide sequence: TGTGCCAGCAGACCTAGGCCGGGACAGGGTACGGGCTACACCTTC.

The V call is TRBV2, the J call TRBJ2-5, with 9 bases aligning to TRBD2. Gene TRBJ2-7 matches the end of the DNA better, so the J call may be wrong. CDR3 length equals 14 residues. CDR1 is SNHLY and CDR2 is FYNNEI in the germline V gene. CDR3 protein: CASNGVAGENEQYF. For the CDR3, the DNA is TGTGCCAGCAACGGGGTAGCGGGAGAAAACGAGCAGTACTTC.

The V and J genes are TRBV5-1 and TRBJ1-4; TRBD1 might be the D (6 bases). Trimming cost V 4 bases and J 5 bases, with 18 bases left between them. The germline gives CDR1 SGHRS, CDR2 YFSETQ. The CDR3 loop spans 16 amino acids. The CDR3 here is CASSPQGRGLNEKLFF. For the CDR3, the DNA is TGCGCCAGCAGCCCTCAAGGGCGGGGGCTGAATGAAAAACTGTTTTTT.

The chain carries TRBV6-1 and TRBJ2-1; TRBD2 matches at 11 bases. This CDR3 has 17 residues. Trimming removed 4 bases from V and 5 bases from J; junction bases left unmatched: 10. CDR1 and CDR2 from the germline V gene are MNHNS and SASEGT. DNA for the CDR3: TGTGCCAGCAGTGGGGGGGTCGGGACTAGCGGAAACAATGAGCAGTTCTTC. As protein: CASSGGVGTSGNNEQFF.

The V and J genes are TRBV5-6 and TRBJ2-7; the D gene is possibly TRBD2 (6 bases). V was clipped by 1 base and J by 4 bases, with 15 bases between them. Germline V lookup: CDR1 SGHDT, CDR2 YYEEEE. The CDR3 is 15 residues long. CDR3 DNA: TGTGCCAGCAGCTTGTATGGACCCGCGGGATACGAGCAGTACTTC. Translation gives CASSLYGPAGYEQYF.

In its sample, this clone was seen once. The rearrangement links TRBV28 to TRBJ2-5; 9 bases line up with TRBD2. V dropped 4 bases and J dropped 5; count of bases not matched to a gene: 11. This CDR3 region has 16 residues. Germline assignment: CDR1 MDHEN and CDR2 SYDVKM. CDR3 DNA: TGTGCCAGCAGTTCCCCTGGCGGGAGGGCGGTTGAGACCCAGTACTTC. Amino acids: CASSSPGGRAVETQYF.

V gene TRBV19 combines with J gene TRBJ1-5; D is ambiguous. CDR1 and CDR2 from the germline V gene are LNHDA and SQIVND (reference sequence). Deletions cut 4 bases from V and 6 bases from J, with 22 bases between. The CDR3 spans 17 residues. The DNA of the CDR3 is TGTGCCAGTAGTACGACGTGGTCCTCAAGGGTACGTCAGCCCCAGCATTTT. The encoded protein is CASSTTWSSRVRQPQHF.